The rows below give T cell receptor beta chains drawn from one sample of a study of T-cell memory formation after mild COVID-19. TCRdb analysed the 5' RACE reads with MiXCR anew, one entry per CDR3 protein. The sample contains hundreds of thousands of distinct CDR3 sequences, around 16% of which appear only once. Sequences were obtained from PBMCs or a T cell subset sorted from them (not recorded which). Every receptor here comes from an adult woman who had mild COVID-19 (a few samples of this study predate the infection). Cell type and time point are not known. Both conserved end residues are part of each CDR3. The D gene is left open where the match is weak. Clone size is given for some rows only: seen once, a few or many times, or a class if the clone is expanded.

J,D,size,V,CDR3,DNA
TRBJ1-5,TRBD1,few,TRBV4-1,CASSPAGQGSQPQHF,TGCGCCAGCAGCCCAGCGGGACAGGGTAGCCAGCCCCAGCATTTT
TRBJ1-2,-,-,TRBV12-3/TRBV12-4,CASSPNVTSGYTF,TGTGCCAGCAGCCCGAATGTAACTTCGGGCTACACCTTC
TRBJ1-2,-,few,TRBV6-5,CASRGTGYTF,TGTGCCAGCAGGGGGACTGGCTACACCTTC
TRBJ2-1,-,-,TRBV7-2,CASSFGLALNEQFF,TGTGCCAGCAGCTTCGGACTGGCGCTCAATGAGCAGTTCTTC
TRBJ2-7,-,-,TRBV7-8,CASSLGARASYEQYF,TGTGCCAGCAGCTTAGGAGCCAGGGCTTCCTACGAGCAGTACTTC
TRBJ2-7,-,-,TRBV12-3/TRBV12-4,CASSQAGAVSYEQYF,TGTGCCAGCAGTCAGGCGGGTGCGGTCTCCTACGAGCAGTACTTC
TRBJ2-7,-,few,TRBV10-3,CAISGWGTEQYF,TGTGCCATCAGTGGATGGGGGACCGAGCAGTACTTC
TRBJ2-4,-,few,TRBV27,CASSSRTPTLVNIQYF,TGTGCCAGCAGTTCCAGGACCCCAACCTTAGTAAACATTCAGTACTTC
TRBJ1-2,TRBD1,few,TRBV20-1,CSARDQGGGYGYTF,TGCAGTGCTAGAGATCAGGGGGGAGGATATGGCTACACCTTC
TRBJ2-1,-,few,TRBV7-3,CASSLDGVPGENEQFF,TGTGCCAGCAGCTTAGATGGGGTGCCCGGGGAGAATGAGCAGTTCTTC
TRBJ2-5,-,few,TRBV7-2,CASSSKGTRETQYF,TGTGCCAGCAGCTCAAAGGGTACTCGGGAGACCCAGTACTTC
TRBJ2-7,-,few,TRBV4-1,CASSQSPPYEQYF,TGCGCCAGCAGCCAGTCTCCCCCCTACGAGCAGTACTTC
TRBJ2-1,-,once,TRBV12-3/TRBV12-4,CASSMTYNEQFF,TGTGCCAGCAGTATGACCTACAATGAGCAGTTCTTC